This T cell receptor beta chain is drawn from a study of naive and memory T cell subsets. Points from the study as a whole: From naive to CM, EM and EMRA, diversity decreased and Gini increased. TCR counts from RNA may reflect activation-linked expression changes.

Cells stained for CD3, CD4, CD8, CD45RA, CD27 and viability were sorted into four CD45RA/CD27 subsets. This clonotype was seen at least ten times. What it binds is not known. The beta constant-region primer was an equimolar mix of two oligonucleotides covering TRBC1 and TRBC2. One entry per CDR3 protein, called by TCRdb with MiXCR from the UMI-ligation and nested PCR reads. The sample yields 120,000 to 150,000 distinct CDR3 sequences, about 15% seen once. The CDR3 is 12 amino acids. V lost 6 bases and J lost 9; bases outside the gene matches: 5. Germline-derived CDR1 and CDR2 are LGHNT and FRNRAP. The sample taken for sequencing was naive CD4+ T cells from blood. The J gene is TRBJ2-1, the V gene TRBV12-5, with TRBD2 identical over 7 bases. The clonotype comes from a human donor in good health. CDR3 sequence: CASGGRKVEQFF. DNA of the CDR3: TGTGCTAGTGGCGGGAGGAAGGTTGAGCAGTTCTTC.